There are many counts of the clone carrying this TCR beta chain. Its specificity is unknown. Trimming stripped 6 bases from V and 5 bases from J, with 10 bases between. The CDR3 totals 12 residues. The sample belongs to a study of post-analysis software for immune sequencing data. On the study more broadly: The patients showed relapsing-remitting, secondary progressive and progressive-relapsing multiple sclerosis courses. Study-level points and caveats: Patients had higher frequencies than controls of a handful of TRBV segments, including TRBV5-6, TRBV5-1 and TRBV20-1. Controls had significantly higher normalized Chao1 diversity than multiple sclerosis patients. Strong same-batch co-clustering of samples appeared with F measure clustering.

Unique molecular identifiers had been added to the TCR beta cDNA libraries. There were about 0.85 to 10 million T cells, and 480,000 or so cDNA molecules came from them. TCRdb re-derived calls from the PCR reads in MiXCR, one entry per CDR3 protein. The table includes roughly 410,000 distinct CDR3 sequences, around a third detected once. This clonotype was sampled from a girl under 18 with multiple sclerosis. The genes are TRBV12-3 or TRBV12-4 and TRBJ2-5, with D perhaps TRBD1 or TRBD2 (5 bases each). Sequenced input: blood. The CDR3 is CASSRQRETQYF. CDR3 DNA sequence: TGTGCCAGCAGCCGACAGCGGGAGACCCAGTACTTC.